The 26 T cell receptor beta chains given below trace back to one sample, sequenced in a study of blood T cells in healthy people across ages. Then a second PCR, running roughly 6 to 12 cycles, was carried out with a sample-barcoded 5' primer and a J-beta primer mix. TCRdb analysed the 5' RACE reads with MiXCR anew, one entry per CDR3 protein. Here the sample spans roughly 1,500,000 distinct CDR3 sequences, around 42% being singletons. The sequenced sample was blood. The receptors originated from a woman aged 18 to 35 in good health.

This clonotype showed up just once. The rearrangement uses TRBV21-1 and TRBJ2-1; the table's D call, TRBD2, was not checked against the DNA. TRBV21-1 has pseudogene status. The CDR3 length is 14 residues. The CDR3 DNA reads as TGTGCCAGCAGCAAAGCGGGGCTAGCGGGAGGACCGTTCTTC. Protein product: CASSKAGLAGGPFF.

This clonotype was observed a few times. CDR3 bases: TGTGCCAGCAGCCAAGAGACCAAGGACGAGCAGTACTTC. Its translation: CASSQETKDEQYF. This chain links TRBV3-1 with TRBJ2-7; no definite D call. Germline values: CDR1 LGHDT, CDR2 YNNKEL (reference sequence). The CDR3 runs to 13 residues. Trimming shortened V by 0 bases and J by 5 bases, and 8 bases separated the two germline ends.

The J gene is TRBJ2-5, the V gene TRBV14; 8 bases align to TRBD1. Trimming at V came to 0 bases and at J to 4 bases, leaving 7 bases not matched to a gene. The CDR3 extends over 16 amino acids. Looked up from germline, CDR1 is SGHDN and CDR2 is FVKESK. The CDR3 region has the DNA TGTGCCAGCAGCCAAGAGAGCGGACAGGGAAGAGAGACCCAGTACTTC. As protein: CASSQESGQGRETQYF.

This clonotype has only one observation. The rearrangement uses TRBV4-2 and TRBJ2-1; D perhaps matches TRBD2 (5 bases). The last part of the DNA fits TRBJ2-7 better; the J call may be wrong. Germline CDR1 reads LGHNA; CDR2 reads YNFKEQ. This CDR3 has 17 residues. The CDR3 nucleotides are TGTGCCAGCAGCCAAGAGGAGAGAGGGAGCTCCTACAATGAGCAGTACTTC. Its translation: CASSQEERGSSYNEQYF.

This clonotype has a count of ten or more. The chain joins TRBV12-3 or TRBV12-4 to TRBJ2-6, with D unclear. The length of the CDR3 is 14 residues. V lost 3 bases to trimming and J lost 0 bases, with 3 bases between them. In DNA form, the CDR3 reads TGTGCCAGCAGTTTCTCCTCTGGGGCCAACGTCCTGACTTTC. Translating it yields CASSFSSGANVLTF.

This clonotype was seen a handful of times. V is TRBV5-5 and J is TRBJ1-5; TRBD1 agrees at 8 bases. This CDR3 is 16 amino acids long. The trim removed 7 bases at V and 1 base at J, leaving 10 bases unmatched. Looked up from germline, CDR1 is SGHKS and CDR2 is YYEKEE (reference sequence). The CDR3: CASSTGVLRSNQPQHF. DNA for the CDR3: TGTGCCAGCTCGACAGGGGTATTAAGAAGCAATCAGCCCCAGCATTTT.

The chain is built from TRBV18 and TRBJ2-1; 8 nucleotides agree with TRBD2. The CDR3 has 13 amino acids. CDR1 and CDR2 (germline): KGHSH, LQKENI. V lost 4 bases and J lost 5; bases outside the gene matches: 1. The CDR3 DNA reads TGTGCCAGCTCACAGGGACTAGACAATGAGCAGTTCTTC. It yields the protein CASSQGLDNEQFF. The whole variable domain, remainder taken from reference TRBV18 and TRBJ2-1, is NAGVMQNPRHLVRRRGQEARLRCSPMKGHSHVYWYRQLPEEGLKFMVYLQKENIIDESGMPKERFSAEFPKEGPSILRIQQVVRGDSAAYFCASSQGLDNEQFFGPGTRLTVL.

This clonotype turned up a few times. The genes are TRBV12-3 or TRBV12-4 and TRBJ2-7; D gene uncertain. V was trimmed by 5 bases and J by 5 bases, leaving 10 bases between them. The CDR3 contains 12 residues. The CDR3 loop reads CASSPRSDEQYF. The CDR3 DNA is TGTGCCAGCAGTCCCCGGAGCGACGAGCAGTACTTC.

This chain connects TRBV20-1 to TRBJ2-1, with D perhaps matching TRBD1 or TRBD2 (5 bases each). The tail of the sequence fits TRBJ2-7 better, so the J call may be wrong. The CDR3 totals 16 residues. Germline assignment: CDR1 DFQATT and CDR2 SNEGSKA (reference sequence). The CDR3 spells CSASGLGVSSYNEQYF. The DNA for the CDR3 is TGCAGTGCTAGCGGACTGGGGGTGAGCTCCTACAATGAGCAGTACTTC.

This chain links TRBV5-6 with TRBJ2-7, with 7 bases matching TRBD2. Looked up from germline, CDR1 is SGHDT and CDR2 is YYEEEE. The CDR3 sequence is 14 residues long. With V trimmed by 2 bases and J by 5 bases, 7 bases remained unmatched. This CDR3 is CASSLAAGTNEQYF. As DNA, the CDR3 is TGTGCCAGCAGCTTAGCAGCGGGAACTAACGAGCAGTACTTC.

Notes on this clonotype: Germline and junction disagree at one end, which may indicate a read error. The rearrangement uses TRBV29-1 and TRBJ1-2; D is undetermined. The CDR3 extends over 13 amino acids. Germline CDR1 is SQVTM and CDR2 is ANQGSEA. The CDR3 spells CSVTTGRNSGYTF. The CDR3 nucleotides read TGCAGCGTCACAACGGGGAGGAACTCTGGCTACACCTTC.

The chain links TRBV11-2 to TRBJ2-3; TRBD1 is a possible D gene (5 bases). Germline loops: CDR1 SGHAT, CDR2 FQNNGV. CDR3 length equals 15 residues. With 4 bases removed from V and 2 bases from J, the gap between germline ends came to 13 bases. The CDR3 bases are TGTGCCAGCAGCTCGTCGACAGTGCTCACAGATACGCAGTATTTT. Amino acid sequence: CASSSSTVLTDTQYF.

This clonotype has more than one count but fewer than ten. The V call is TRBV2, the J call TRBJ2-5; 8 positions match TRBD1. The germline V gene encodes CDR1 SNHLY and CDR2 FYNNEI. The CDR3 extends over 14 amino acids. With V trimmed by 10 bases and J by 1 base, 8 bases remained unmatched. The CDR3 sequence: CAILGQGSQETQYF. The DNA of the CDR3 is TGTGCCATCCTCGGACAGGGAAGCCAAGAGACCCAGTACTTC.

The chain uses TRBV5-1 and TRBJ2-3, with a tentative D call TRBD2 (6 bases). From germline, CDR1 is SGHRS and CDR2 YFSETQ. V was shortened by 0 bases and J by 1 base, with 15 bases between the two germline ends. This CDR3 has 17 amino acids. In DNA, the CDR3 is TGCGCCAGCAGCTTGGGAGGGACTGCTATTGGCACAGATACGCAGTATTTT. Encoded protein: CASSLGGTAIGTDTQYF.

V is TRBV5-1 and J is TRBJ2-7; D might be TRBD1 or TRBD2, each matching 5 bases. The DNA end is a closer match to TRBJ2-5, so the J assignment may be wrong. The CDR3 loop spans 14 amino acids. Germline assignment: CDR1 SGHRS and CDR2 YFSETQ. As DNA, the CDR3 is TGCGCCAGCAGCTTTGAGGGGCCGGGGGAGACCCAGTACTTC. Residues: CASSFEGPGETQYF.

Regarding this clonotype: At one end, the junction sequence differs from germline, possibly due to a read error. This chain links TRBV9 with TRBJ1-2, with 9 nucleotides matching TRBD1. Germline CDR1 is SGDLS and CDR2 is YYNGEE. The CDR3 contains 14 residues. CDR3 DNA sequence: TGTGCCAGCAGCCTGGACAGGGGCCCCTATAGCTACACCTTC. Translating it yields CASSLDRGPYSYTF.

The CDR3 region has the DNA TGTGCCAGCAGCAAGGAATGGGGGGGTTCCGCGGTCCAAGAGACCCAGTACTTC. Its translation: CASSKEWGGSAVQETQYF. This chain joins TRBV21-1 and TRBJ2-5; the table's D call, TRBD1, has no DNA check behind it. TRBV21-1 is labeled a pseudogene. CDR3 size: 18 residues.

This clonotype appeared a few times. This chain uses TRBV4-1 with TRBJ1-1, with 7 bases matching TRBD1. CDR3 size: 15 residues. With 5 bases clipped from V and 0 bases from J, the junction kept 6 bases outside the gene matches. Per germline, CDR1 MGHRA and CDR2 YSYEKL. In DNA form, the CDR3 reads TGCGCCAGCAGCTCGGGACAGTTAATGAACACTGAAGCTTTCTTT. Translation: CASSSGQLMNTEAFF.

Only a few counts were recorded for this clonotype. Relative to the germline gene, one junction end is altered; a read error may explain this. The chain carries TRBV7-8 and TRBJ2-3, with D possibly being TRBD2 (6 bases). The CDR3 is 14 amino acids. The V gene's germline CDR1 is SGHVS and CDR2 FQNEAQ. CDR3 amino acids: CASSRFGSTDTQYF. CDR3 nucleotides: TGTGCCAGCAGCCGCTTCGGGAGCACTGATACGCAGTATTTT.

The chain links TRBV5-1 to TRBJ2-1; TRBD1 matches at 7 bases. The V and J ends lost 3 bases and 4 bases, in that order; junction bases with no gene match: 16. Germline assignment: CDR1 SGHRS and CDR2 YFSETQ. The length of the CDR3 is 18 residues. CDR3 loop: CASSYNGLGTDFYNEQFF. CDR3 nucleotides: TGCGCCAGCAGCTACAATGGGCTTGGGACAGATTTTTACAATGAGCAGTTCTTC.

The chain is built from TRBV6-5 and TRBJ2-7, with 12 bases identical to TRBD1. CDR1 is MNHEY, CDR2 SVGAGI, per germline. This CDR3 has 14 amino acids. With 4 bases clipped from V and 7 bases from J, the junction kept 5 bases outside the gene matches. The CDR3 spells CASSSGQGAQEQYF. The CDR3 DNA follows: TGTGCCAGCAGTTCGGGACAGGGGGCACAAGAGCAGTACTTC.

This clonotype was recorded a few times. The chain has TRBV10-3 and TRBJ1-2, with 8 nucleotides matching TRBD1. The CDR3 spans 14 residues. The junction had 7 bases not matched to a gene; V was cut back by 7 bases and J by 3 bases. Germline assignment: CDR1 ENHRY and CDR2 SYGVKD. The CDR3 coding sequence is TGTGCCATCACCCCGGGACAGGCCTACTATGGCTACACCTTC. It codes for CAITPGQAYYGYTF.

The V gene is TRBV29-1, the J gene TRBJ1-1; possible D gene TRBD1, 6 bases. V was clipped by 3 bases and J by 0 bases, with 14 bases between them. Per germline, CDR1 SQVTM and CDR2 ANQGSEA. This CDR3 spans 15 amino acids. The DNA for the CDR3 is TGCAGCGTTGACGGGGAGCAGGGGTTGAACACTGAAGCTTTCTTT. Translated: CSVDGEQGLNTEAFF.

This clonotype showed up just a few times. The rearrangement joins TRBV7-3 to TRBJ1-1; D is possibly TRBD1 (6 bases). Germline assignment: CDR1 SGHTA and CDR2 FQGTGA. V lost 8 bases and J lost 7, with 23 bases in between. The CDR3 is 15 amino acids. CDR3 sequence: CASSYMTGTLIEAFF. For the CDR3, the DNA is TGTGCCAGCTCCTACATGACCGGGACACTTATTGAAGCTTTCTTT.

The V call is TRBV6-5, the J call TRBJ2-7; TRBD2 matches at 10 bases. The ends lost 8 bases at V and 2 bases at J; junction bases unmatched: 9. CDR1 and CDR2 from the germline V gene are MNHEY and SVGAGI. This CDR3 has 15 residues. CDR3 region: CASSSGGDATYEQYF. CDR3 coding DNA: TGTGCCAGCTCTAGCGGGGGCGATGCCACCTACGAGCAGTACTTC.

As regards this clonotype: One end of the junction fails to match germline, which may point to a read error. This chain connects TRBV20-1 to TRBJ2-3, with TRBD2 matching over 8 bases. Per the germline V gene, CDR1 is DFQATT and CDR2 is SNEGSKA (reference sequence). CDR3 size: 14 residues. CDR3 protein: CSASGGAITETQYF. In DNA, the CDR3 is TGCAGTGCTAGCGGGGGGGCGATTACAGAGACGCAGTATTTT.